These 15 T cell receptor beta chains were all obtained from the same sample, sequenced in a study of cytotoxic CD8 clonotypes in ibrutinib-treated CLL (dated by TCRdb to the early 2020s). The method behind the library was the immunoSEQ multiplex PCR assay. TCRdb holds this immuneACCESS table with in-frame rearrangements only. Some clones are missing; in checked studies, unresolved V genes explain under half, and the rest has no known cause. In all, the sample holds 40,000 or so clones, and about 70% of those were seen once. The ten largest make up around 9.1% of the sample. The time point label, read with the paper, signifies: progressive disease on ibrutinib. Material: PBMCs, obtained at disease progression, from a patient treated with ibrutinib. The source of these receptors is a human donor with chronic lymphocytic leukemia.

This chain connects TRBV19 to TRBJ2-7; 8 bases align to TRBD1. Trimming at V came to 6 bases and at J to 3 bases, leaving 4 bases not matched to a gene. CDR1 and CDR2 (germline): LNHDA, SQIVND (reference sequence). There are 13 residues in the CDR3. The CDR3 spells CASRGTGVYEQYF. The DNA for the CDR3 is TGTGCCAGTAGGGGGACAGGAGTCTACGAGCAGTACTTC. Variable domain in full (rest from reference TRBV19 and TRBJ2-7): DGGITQSPKYLFRKEGQNVTLSCEQNLNHDAMYWYRQDPGQGLRLIYYSQIVNDFQKGDIAEGYSVSREKKESFPLTVTSAQKNPTAFYLCASRGTGVYEQYFGPGTRLTVT.

The chain carries TRBV9 and TRBJ2-1; the match to TRBD1 covers 8 bases. The V gene end was trimmed by 1 base and the J gene end by 1 base; junction bases not matched to a gene: 4. Germline lookup yields CDR1 SGDLS and CDR2 YYNGEE. This CDR3 comprises 16 residues. This CDR3 is CASSVQGAGSYNEQFF. The CDR3 nucleotides are TGTGCCAGCAGCGTACAGGGGGCCGGATCCTACAATGAGCAGTTCTTC.

This clone is deemed medium-sized (0.01 to 0.1%). The chain joins TRBV5-4 to TRBJ2-3; TRBD2 matches at 11 bases. Germline assignment: CDR1 SGHNT and CDR2 YYREEE (reference sequence). CDR3 length equals 18 residues. The V and J ends lost 7 bases and 0 bases, in that order; junction bases with no gene match: 13. Here the CDR3 DNA reads TGTGCCAGCCTTCGAAAGACTAGCGGGGCCACTAGCACAGATACGCAGTATTTT. Translated: CASLRKTSGATSTDTQYF.

In nucleotides, the CDR3 is TGTGCTCATACAGGGTTGGTTTTTGATGGCTACACCTTC. It is translated as CAHTGLVFDGYTF. The chain employs TRBV6-1 and TRBJ1-2; D may be TRBD1 (6 bases). Looked up from germline, CDR1 is MNHNS and CDR2 is SASEGT. The CDR3 length is 13 residues.

The chain uses TRBV2 and TRBJ1-5; D is undetermined. Germline CDR1 and CDR2: SNHLY and FYNNEI. Trimming shortened V by 3 bases and J by 12 bases, and 15 bases separated the two germline ends. This CDR3 spans 13 amino acids. CDR3 region: CASSDFISSGQHF. For the CDR3, the DNA is TGTGCCAGCAGTGATTTTATTAGCAGCGGCCAGCATTTT.

CDR3 sequence reads: CASSYSPDYEQYF. In DNA, the CDR3 is TGTGCCAGCAGTTATTCGCCGGACTACGAGCAGTACTTC. The chain combines TRBV27 with TRBJ2-7, with D hard to call. Trimming left V 4 bases short and J 3 bases short, with 10 bases between. The V gene's germline CDR1 is MNHEY and CDR2 SMNVEV (reference sequence). This CDR3 is 13 amino acids long.

This chain joins TRBV27 and TRBJ1-5, with 9 bases lining up with TRBD1. CDR3 length equals 16 residues. CDR1 and CDR2 from the germline V gene are MNHEY and SMNVEV (reference sequence). The V gene end was trimmed by 0 bases and the J gene end by 4 bases; junction bases not matched to a gene: 4. The DNA of the CDR3 is TGTGCCAGCAGTTTATCGGGACAGGGTGGAAATCAGCCCCAGCATTTT. This translates into CASSLSGQGGNQPQHF.

This clone was detected a few times. The chain combines TRBV9 with TRBJ2-2; D is perhaps TRBD1 or TRBD2 (7 bases each). Trimming stripped 3 bases from V and 1 base from J, with 13 bases between. CDR1 and CDR2 from the germline V gene are SGDLS and YYNGEE. CDR3 size: 16 residues. The CDR3, as DNA: TGTGCCAGCAGCGGAGGGGGCGGGAGGAACACCGGGGAGCTGTTTTTT. It encodes CASSGGGGRNTGELFF.

This clone was observed once. This chain links TRBV4-1 with TRBJ1-5; TRBD1 might be the D (6 bases). V lost 3 bases and J lost 6, with 21 bases in between. The germline V gene encodes CDR1 MGHRA and CDR2 YSYEKL. The CDR3 sequence is 17 residues long. In DNA, the CDR3 is TGCGCCAGCAGCCATGGACAGACTAGCCGGGGAGCTCAGCCCCAGCATTTT. Translation gives CASSHGQTSRGAQPQHF.

This chain links TRBV11-2 with TRBJ2-7; D gene ambiguous. The germline CDR1 and CDR2 sequences are SGHAT and FQNNGV. The CDR3 sequence is 14 residues long. V lost 2 bases, J lost 3 bases, and 11 bases lay in between. CDR3 DNA: TGTGCCAGCAGCTTAACCCTTCCCGGCTACGAGCAGTACTTC. Its translation is CASSLTLPGYEQYF.

The chain has TRBV4-1 and TRBJ2-3, with 7 bases matching TRBD2. In germline, CDR1 is MGHRA, CDR2 YSYEKL. The junction had 12 bases not matched to a gene; V was cut back by 4 bases and J by 2 bases. This CDR3 contains 17 residues. The CDR3 coding sequence is TGCGCCAGCAGCCTTGTGAGCGGACTAGACTTCACAGATACGCAGTATTTT. It yields the protein CASSLVSGLDFTDTQYF.

The chain uses TRBV6-6 and TRBJ2-4; D unresolved. This CDR3 is 14 amino acids long. Trimming cost V 2 bases and J 0 bases, with 5 bases left between them. Germline V gene sequence: CDR1 MNHNY, CDR2 SVGAGI (reference sequence). The CDR3 sequence is CASSYPEAKNIQYF. Written as DNA, the CDR3 is TGTGCCAGCAGTTACCCGGAAGCCAAAAACATTCAGTACTTC.

A few counts support this clone. The chain joins TRBV6-6 to TRBJ1-2, with TRBD1 matching 12 bases. V lost 7 bases to trimming and J lost 7 bases; unmatched junction nucleotides: 10. This CDR3 comprises 15 residues. Germline V gene sequence: CDR1 MNHNY, CDR2 SVGAGI (reference sequence). CDR3 in DNA: TGTGCCAGCATCGACTCGGGGACAGGGGGCAGTGGCTACACCTTC. Protein product: CASIDSGTGGSGYTF.

The chain recombines TRBV27 with TRBJ2-7, with a possible D match to TRBD1 (6 bases). The V end lost 2 bases, the J end lost 4 bases, and 6 bases lay between the germline ends. Germline assignment: CDR1 MNHEY and CDR2 SMNVEV (reference sequence). This CDR3 spans 12 amino acids. The CDR3: CASSLQGYEQYF. CDR3 in DNA: TGTGCCAGCAGTTTACAGGGGTACGAGCAGTACTTC.

V and J are TRBV5-6 and TRBJ1-2; D ambiguous. The germline V gene encodes CDR1 SGHDT and CDR2 YYEEEE. Trimming shortened V by 2 bases and J by 8 bases, and 10 bases separated the two germline ends. The CDR3 has 12 amino acids. CDR3 protein: CASSFGPGGYTF. CDR3 DNA sequence: TGTGCCAGCAGCTTCGGTCCTGGAGGCTACACCTTC.